Each of the 17 T cell receptor beta chains below was sequenced from the same sample in a study of blood T cell repertoires in COVID-19. Libraries were prepared by immunoSEQ multiplex PCR; TCRdb keeps only in-frame clonotypes and omits some of them. This table holds roughly 250,000 clones, 82% found once. The sample taken for sequencing was peripheral blood. Receptors were obtained from an elderly woman with acute or convalescent COVID-19.

This rearrangement joins TRBV29-1 to TRBJ2-7; D possibly corresponds to TRBD2 (5 bases). Germline V gene lookup returns CDR1 SQVTM and CDR2 ANQGSEA. Trimming cost V 4 bases and J 0 bases, with 13 bases left between them. This CDR3 has 14 residues. Written as DNA, the CDR3 is TGCAGCGTTGCCCCGGGTGGGAGCTCCTACGAGCAGTACTTC. Its protein product is CSVAPGGSSYEQYF.

J is TRBJ1-5 and V is TRBV7-2; D gene unclear. Germline V gives CDR1 SGHTA, CDR2 FQGNSA. CDR3 length: 14 amino acids. V lost 4 bases to trimming and J lost 6 bases, with 13 bases between them. The CDR3 DNA reads TGTGCCAGCAGCTCTAACCATGCGGGTCAGCCCCAGCATTTT. This translates into CASSSNHAGQPQHF.

V gene TRBV27 combines with J gene TRBJ2-7, with TRBD2 identical over 13 bases. The CDR3 has 18 amino acids. V dropped 5 bases and J dropped 3; count of bases not matched to a gene: 13. Germline CDR1 and CDR2: MNHEY and SMNVEV (reference sequence). The CDR3 sequence: CASSPRWTSGSTYYEQYF. Here the CDR3 DNA reads TGTGCCAGCAGTCCACGTTGGACTAGCGGGAGCACTTACTACGAGCAGTACTTC.

The V and J genes are TRBV7-2 and TRBJ2-3; TRBD1 matches 9 bases. This CDR3 is built from 16 residues. Looked up from germline, CDR1 is SGHTA and CDR2 is FQGNSA. V trimming: 5 bases; J trimming: 1 base; junction bases outside the gene matches: 7. The CDR3 DNA sequence: TGTGCCAGCAGCCAAGGGGGACAGGGAGGCACAGATACGCAGTATTTT. Its translation is CASSQGGQGGTDTQYF.

J is TRBJ2-5 and V is TRBV7-2, with a weak D call TRBD1 (5 bases). The CDR3 is made up of 13 amino acids. V was cut by 5 bases and J by 1 base, with 8 bases left in between. The germline gives CDR1 SGHTA, CDR2 FQGNSA. The CDR3 DNA follows: TGTGCCAGCAGCGGGGCTGGCCAAGAGACCCAGTACTTC. Residues: CASSGAGQETQYF. Looking up the rest from reference TRBV7-2 and TRBJ2-5 gives the full variable domain: GAGVSQSPSNKVTEKGKDVELRCDPISGHTALYWYRQSLGQGLEFLIYFQGNSAPDKSGLPSDRFSAERTGGSVSTLTIQRTQQEDSAVYLCASSGAGQETQYFGPGTRLLVL.

The chain is built from TRBV12-3 or TRBV12-4 and TRBJ1-5; D possibly corresponds to TRBD1 (6 bases). V was shortened by 6 bases and J by 6 bases, with 12 bases between the two germline ends. This CDR3 has 13 residues. The CDR3 nucleotides are TGTGCCAGCAGGGGGGGGCCGAGTCAGCCCCAGCATTTT. Amino acid sequence: CASRGGPSQPQHF.

The chain couples TRBV7-2 to TRBJ1-1; D remains ambiguous. Germline V gene lookup returns CDR1 SGHTA and CDR2 FQGNSA. The V and J ends lost 4 bases and 4 bases respectively, with 16 bases between them. This CDR3 has 15 amino acids. The CDR3 spells CASSSVGPLATEAFF. In DNA, the CDR3 is TGTGCCAGCAGCTCCGTTGGCCCCCTGGCCACTGAAGCTTTCTTT.

This chain uses TRBV7-8 with TRBJ1-5; 9 positions match TRBD1. The V gene's germline CDR1 is SGHVS and CDR2 FQNEAQ. The CDR3 runs to 17 residues. After removal of 5 bases from V and 6 bases from J, the junction contained 14 bases not matched to a gene. The CDR3 reads CASSPMVLGQGFQPQHF. The DNA of the CDR3 is TGTGCCAGCAGCCCCATGGTTCTGGGACAGGGCTTTCAGCCCCAGCATTTT.

Here the CDR3 DNA reads TGTGCCAGCAGCCCCGGGACAACGAACACTGAAGCTTTCTTT. Translated: CASSPGTTNTEAFF. This sequence joins TRBV13 and TRBJ1-1, with a possible D match to TRBD1 (6 bases). Trimming took 5 bases from V and 1 from J, leaving 11 bases between them. The CDR3 contains 14 residues. Germline V gene lookup returns CDR1 PRHDT and CDR2 FYEKMQ (reference sequence).

J is TRBJ1-4 and V is TRBV28; TRBD1 aligns across 7 bases. The junction had 7 bases not matched to a gene; V was cut back by 9 bases and J by 3 bases. Germline CDR1 MDHEN, CDR2 SYDVKM. CDR3 size: 14 residues. The CDR3 loop reads CASDRQGANEKLFF. The CDR3 nucleotides read TGTGCCAGTGACCGACAGGGAGCTAATGAAAAACTGTTTTTT.

The chain links TRBV7-2 to TRBJ2-1, with 9 bases matching TRBD1. CDR3 length equals 15 residues. Germline-derived CDR1 and CDR2 are SGHTA and FQGNSA. Trimming at V came to 4 bases and at J to 2 bases, leaving 3 bases not matched to a gene. DNA for the CDR3: TGTGCCAGCAGCTCCGGACAGGGGACCTACAATGAGCAGTTCTTC. Its protein product is CASSSGQGTYNEQFF.

The chain uses TRBV7-2 and TRBJ2-7; D perhaps matches TRBD2 (5 bases). In germline, CDR1 is SGHTA, CDR2 FQGNSA. CDR3 length: 16 residues. V shed 5 bases and J shed 0 bases, with 17 bases lying between them. The CDR3 nucleotides are TGTGCCAGCAGCCCTGCCCAGAGCGGCATCTCCTACGAGCAGTACTTC. Its protein is CASSPAQSGISYEQYF.

The chain joins TRBV7-2 to TRBJ2-7, with D possibly matching TRBD2 (5 bases). Germline V gives CDR1 SGHTA, CDR2 FQGNSA. V was shortened by 5 bases and J by 7 bases, with 12 bases between the two germline ends. This CDR3 contains 12 residues. The CDR3 spells CASSPNRGEQYF. For the CDR3, the DNA is TGTGCCAGCAGCCCTAACAGAGGGGAGCAGTACTTC. The whole variable domain, filled in from reference TRBV7-2 and TRBJ2-7, reads GAGVSQSPSNKVTEKGKDVELRCDPISGHTALYWYRQSLGQGLEFLIYFQGNSAPDKSGLPSDRFSAERTGGSVSTLTIQRTQQEDSAVYLCASSPNRGEQYFGPGTRLTVT.

The J gene is TRBJ2-1, the V gene TRBV7-9; no firm D call. Trimming pared 5 bases from V and 4 bases from J, leaving 12 bases between. From germline, CDR1 is SEHNR and CDR2 FQNEAQ (reference sequence). This CDR3 is 14 amino acids long. CDR3 residues: CASSVDGSYNEQFF. The CDR3 DNA reads as TGTGCCAGCAGCGTCGATGGCTCGTACAATGAGCAGTTCTTC.

V is TRBV5-8 and J is TRBJ2-1; 9 bases align to TRBD1. The CDR3 totals 15 residues. In germline, CDR1 is SGHTS, CDR2 YDEGEE. V trimming: 4 bases; J trimming: 4 bases; junction bases outside the gene matches: 6. CDR3 in DNA: TGTGCCAGCAGCCAACAGGGGGCAAGGTACAATGAGCAGTTCTTC. It translates to CASSQQGARYNEQFF.

The sample holds one count of this clone. This rearrangement joins TRBV2 to TRBJ1-5; D remains unclear. Germline assignment: CDR1 SNHLY and CDR2 FYNNEI. This CDR3 region has 13 residues. V shed 4 bases and J shed 6 bases, with 10 bases lying between them. CDR3 nucleotide sequence: TGTGCCAGCAGTGTGGGCAGTCGTCAGCCCCAGCATTTT. Amino acids: CASSVGSRQPQHF.

The V gene is TRBV15, the J gene TRBJ2-1; TRBD2 aligns across 7 bases. The CDR3 contains 13 residues. CDR1 LNHNV and CDR2 YYDKDF come from the germline V gene (reference sequence). Trimming at V came to 4 bases and at J to 7 bases, leaving 4 bases not matched to a gene. The CDR3 sequence: CATSTGRRNEQFF. The CDR3 DNA reads TGTGCCACCAGCACCGGGAGGAGAAATGAGCAGTTCTTC.